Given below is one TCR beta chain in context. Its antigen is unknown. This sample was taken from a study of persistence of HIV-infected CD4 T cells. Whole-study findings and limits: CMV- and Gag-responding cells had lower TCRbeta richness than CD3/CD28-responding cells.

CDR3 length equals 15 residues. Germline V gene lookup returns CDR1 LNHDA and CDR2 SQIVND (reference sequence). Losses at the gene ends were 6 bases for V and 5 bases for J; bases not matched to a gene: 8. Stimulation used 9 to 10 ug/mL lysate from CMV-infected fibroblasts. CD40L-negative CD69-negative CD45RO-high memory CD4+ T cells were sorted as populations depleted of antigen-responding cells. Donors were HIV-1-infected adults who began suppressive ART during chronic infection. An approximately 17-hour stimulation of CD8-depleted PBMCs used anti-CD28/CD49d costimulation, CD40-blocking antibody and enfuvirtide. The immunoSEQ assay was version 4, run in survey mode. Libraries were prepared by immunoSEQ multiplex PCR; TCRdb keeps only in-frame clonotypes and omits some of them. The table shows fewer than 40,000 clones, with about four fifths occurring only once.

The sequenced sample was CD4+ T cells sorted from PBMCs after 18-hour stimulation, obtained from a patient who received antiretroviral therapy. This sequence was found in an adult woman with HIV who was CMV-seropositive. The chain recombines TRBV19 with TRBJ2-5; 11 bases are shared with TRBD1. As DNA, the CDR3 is TGTGCCAGTAGGCCCGGACAGGGGGCTTTGGAGACCCAGTACTTC. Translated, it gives CASRPGQGALETQYF.